The 26 T cell receptor beta chains listed next were all sequenced from one sample in a study of identical twins. TCRdb passed the 5' RACE reads through MiXCR, listing each CDR3 protein once. The data contain 750,000 to 950,000 distinct CDR3 sequences, roughly an eighth of them seen just once; the ten biggest clones take up 1.5% to 2%. The sample also formed part of further work on yellow fever vaccine responses in identical twins.

Sequencing used PBMCs. The receptors originated from a woman aged 18-29 years in good health.

The chain combines TRBV7-9 with TRBJ1-4; tentatively, D is TRBD1 (6 bases). Germline V gene sequence: CDR1 SEHNR, CDR2 FQNEAQ (reference sequence). Deletions cut 5 bases from V and 8 bases from J, with 18 bases between. The CDR3 length is 15 residues. The CDR3 sequence: CASSQGITVGEKLFF. The CDR3 bases are TGTGCCAGCAGCCAGGGGATAACAGTTGGAGAAAAACTGTTTTTT.

The chain employs TRBV5-1 and TRBJ2-2; a weak D match, TRBD1 (5 bases). V was pared by 2 bases and J by 4 bases, with 12 bases between. This CDR3 has 15 amino acids. CDR1 is SGHRS and CDR2 is YFSETQ in the germline V gene. The chain's CDR3 is CASSFDGARTGELFF. CDR3 nucleotides: TGCGCCAGCAGCTTCGATGGGGCGCGCACCGGGGAGCTGTTTTTT.

V usage is TRBV11-1 and J usage is TRBJ2-1; 8 bases line up with TRBD1. The CDR3 runs 13 residues. Germline V CDR1 and CDR2: SGHAT, FQDESV (reference sequence). The ends lost 4 bases at V and 4 bases at J; junction bases unmatched: 0. This CDR3 reads CASSWDRYNEQFF. The CDR3 DNA follows: TGTGCCAGCAGCTGGGACAGGTACAATGAGCAGTTCTTC.

The table lists this clonotype with many counts. The gene calls are TRBV20-1 and TRBJ2-5, with 7 bases that match TRBD1. This CDR3 spans 12 amino acids. The V and J ends lost 3 bases and 4 bases, in that order; junction bases with no gene match: 2. The V gene's germline CDR1 is DFQATT and CDR2 SNEGSKA (reference sequence). Here the CDR3 reads CSASGQAETQYF. The CDR3 region has the DNA TGCAGTGCTAGTGGACAGGCAGAGACCCAGTACTTC.

The chain uses TRBV20-1 and TRBJ2-3, with 11 bases aligning to TRBD2. The CDR3 has 16 amino acids. V lost 3 bases, J lost 2 bases, and 7 bases stayed unmatched. Germline-derived CDR1 and CDR2 are DFQATT and SNEGSKA (reference sequence). The CDR3 region is CSASRLAGGYTDTQYF. CDR3 nucleotide sequence: TGCAGTGCTAGCCGGCTAGCGGGAGGTTACACAGATACGCAGTATTTT.

This clonotype has just a few counts. The V call is TRBV12-3 or TRBV12-4, the J call TRBJ2-3; 10 bases are a match to TRBD2. V gave up 11 bases and J gave up 2 bases; unmatched junction bases: 4. The CDR3 extends over 13 amino acids. The CDR3 region has the DNA TGTGCCCTAGCGGGGGACAACACAGATACGCAGTATTTT. As protein: CALAGDNTDTQYF.

The rearrangement joins TRBV28 to TRBJ2-7; 9 bases align to TRBD2. CDR3 length equals 13 residues. V lost 10 bases, J lost 6 bases, and 10 bases stayed unmatched. CDR1 and CDR2 from the germline V gene are MDHEN and SYDVKM. The CDR3 region is CATQAGGPREQYF. Here the CDR3 DNA reads TGTGCCACCCAGGCGGGAGGGCCCCGCGAGCAGTACTTC. The complete variable domain, with remaining parts taken from reference TRBV28 and TRBJ2-7, reads DVKVTQSSRYLVKRTGEKVFLECVQDMDHENMFWYRQDPGLGLRLIYFSYDVKMKEKGDIPEGYSVSREKKERFSLILESASTNQTSMYLCATQAGGPREQYFGPGTRLTVT.

The chain is built from TRBV14 and TRBJ1-5, with D possibly matching TRBD1 (6 bases). V was shortened by 0 bases and J by 0 bases, with 9 bases between the two germline ends. The CDR3 loop spans 16 amino acids. Germline V CDR1 and CDR2: SGHDN, FVKESK. The CDR3 here is CASSQDRTDSNQPQHF. In DNA, the CDR3 is TGTGCCAGCAGCCAAGACCGGACAGATAGCAATCAGCCCCAGCATTTT. Combining the CDR3 with reference TRBV14 and TRBJ1-5 gives the whole variable domain EAGVTQFPSHSVIEKGQTVTLRCDPISGHDNLYWYRRVMGKEIKFLLHFVKESKQDESGMPNNRFLAERTGGTYSTLKVQPAELEDSGVYFCASSQDRTDSNQPQHFGDGTRLSIL.

The chain carries TRBV4-1 and TRBJ2-1, with D possibly being TRBD1 (5 bases). The germline gives CDR1 MGHRA, CDR2 YSYEKL. The ends were cut back, 6 bases at V and 5 bases at J, with 11 bases in the middle. CDR3 length: 13 residues. The CDR3 DNA reads TGCGCCAGCAGTCTACAGGAAAACAATGAGCAGTTCTTC. Translating it yields CASSLQENNEQFF.

The chain couples TRBV11-2 to TRBJ2-2; 8 bases align to TRBD2. The length of the CDR3 is 15 residues. Germline V gene sequence: CDR1 SGHAT, CDR2 FQNNGV. Trimming removed 5 bases from V and 7 bases from J; junction bases left unmatched: 9. The CDR3 reads CASSEILAGHGELFF. CDR3 bases: TGTGCCAGCAGCGAGATTCTAGCGGGTCACGGGGAGCTGTTTTTT.

V and J are TRBV7-6 and TRBJ2-7, with 8 bases fitting TRBD2. Germline V gene data show CDR1 as SGHVS and CDR2 as FNYEAQ. Trimming removed 5 bases from V and 3 bases from J; junction bases left unmatched: 12. The CDR3 loop spans 16 amino acids. This chain's CDR3 is CASSPEVAGGNYEQYF. The CDR3 bases are TGTGCCAGCAGCCCAGAAGTGGCGGGAGGCAACTACGAGCAGTACTTC.

The chain joins TRBV6-5 to TRBJ2-1, with a possible D match to TRBD1 (5 bases). V dropped 2 bases and J dropped 0 bases, with 11 bases sitting between them. The CDR3 is 16 amino acids. Germline V gives CDR1 MNHEY, CDR2 SVGAGI. This CDR3 is CASSYDSVSSYNEQFF. The DNA for the CDR3 is TGTGCCAGCAGTTACGACAGTGTTAGCTCCTACAATGAGCAGTTCTTC.

In this sample, this clonotype turned up a few times. The V call is TRBV6-6, the J call TRBJ1-1, with D hard to call. Trimming stripped 5 bases from V and 3 bases from J, with 10 bases between. The CDR3 totals 13 residues. Germline V gives CDR1 MNHNY, CDR2 SVGAGI (reference sequence). The CDR3: CASSGRVDTEAFF. The CDR3 region has the DNA TGTGCCAGCAGTGGACGGGTGGACACTGAAGCTTTCTTT.

The V call is TRBV11-2, the J call TRBJ2-1; TRBD2 might be the D (6 bases). Germline CDR1 SGHAT, CDR2 FQNNGV. The CDR3 contains 14 residues. The V end was cut by 5 bases, the J end by 7 bases, with 15 bases between. This CDR3 is CASSLGSGGNEQFF. Here the CDR3 DNA reads TGTGCCAGCAGCCTCGGGAGCGGAGGAAATGAGCAGTTCTTC.

At least ten counts were recorded for this clonotype. The V gene is TRBV20-1, the J gene TRBJ1-4; D is unresolved. V lost 5 bases to trimming and J lost 7 bases, with 17 bases between them. The germline V gene encodes CDR1 DFQATT and CDR2 SNEGSKA (reference sequence). The CDR3 extends over 14 amino acids. In DNA, the CDR3 is TGCAGTGCTGGGTATTCGGGGTTATTTGAAAAACTGTTTTTT. Amino acids: CSAGYSGLFEKLFF.

With regard to this clonotype: A read error may produce the germline difference seen at one junction end. V and J are TRBV7-3 and TRBJ2-1; 14 bases line up with TRBD2. Germline lookup yields CDR1 SGHTA and CDR2 FQGTGA. The CDR3 runs to 19 residues. The DNA for the CDR3 is TGTGCCTGCAGATCGGGACTAGCGGGGGCGTTGAGCTCCTACAATGAGCAGTTCTTC. It translates to CACRSGLAGALSSYNEQFF.

V usage is TRBV6-2 or TRBV6-3 and J usage is TRBJ2-2; 13 bases fit TRBD2. The CDR3 contains 18 residues. With V trimmed by 2 bases and J by 4 bases, 7 bases remained unmatched. Germline assignment: CDR1 MNHEY and CDR2 SVGEGT. The CDR3 nucleotides read TGTGCCAGCAGTTACCTGACTAGCGGGGGGCTTTTCACCGGGGAGCTGTTTTTT. Translation: CASSYLTSGGLFTGELFF.

This clonotype occurred a few times. The chain recombines TRBV28 with TRBJ1-1; perhaps TRBD1 as D (5 bases). Trimming removed 7 bases from V and 3 bases from J, with 21 bases in between. The CDR3 has 16 amino acids. CDR1 MDHEN and CDR2 SYDVKM come from the germline V gene. CDR3 protein: CASILSGGGRDTEAFF. CDR3 DNA: TGTGCCAGCATCCTTTCGGGTGGGGGTCGGGACACTGAAGCTTTCTTT.

Notes on this clonotype: Compared with germline, one end of the junction differs, possibly owing to a read error. The chain couples TRBV10-3 to TRBJ1-5; D gene ambiguous. Germline V lookup: CDR1 ENHRY, CDR2 SYGVKD. This CDR3 has 13 amino acids. The CDR3 protein is CAINEGYNQPQHF. The CDR3 DNA is TGTGCCATCAATGAGGGTTACAATCAGCCCCAGCATTTT.

This clonotype was seen only a few times. The chain joins TRBV6-2 or TRBV6-3 to TRBJ2-1; D may be TRBD1 (6 bases). Germline lookup yields CDR1 MNHEY and CDR2 SVGEGT. V lost 6 bases, J lost 3 bases, and 30 bases lay in between. The length of the CDR3 is 20 residues. The CDR3 spells CASSHREDTVWGRIYNEQFF. CDR3 in DNA: TGTGCCAGCAGCCATAGAGAAGATACAGTTTGGGGGCGCATCTACAATGAGCAGTTCTTC.

The V gene is TRBV23-1, the J gene TRBJ2-3, with D possibly matching TRBD1 (6 bases). TRBV23-1 qualifies as an ORF whose function is uncertain. The V end lost 3 bases, the J end lost 3 bases, and 16 bases lay between the germline ends. The CDR3 sequence is 16 residues long. The CDR3 loop is CASSQGAFPGTDTQYF. In DNA form, the CDR3 reads TGCGCCAGCAGTCAGGGGGCATTCCCAGGGACAGATACGCAGTATTTT.

This clonotype was observed at least ten times. This chain connects TRBV15 to TRBJ1-4, with 7 bases matching TRBD1. The CDR3 runs 14 residues. Germline loops: CDR1 LNHNV, CDR2 YYDKDF (reference sequence). The V segment lost 2 bases and the J segment 7 bases; nucleotides outside the gene matches: 4. DNA of the CDR3: TGTGCCACCAGCAGAAACAGGGGATCTGAAAAACTGTTTTTT. Translated, it gives CATSRNRGSEKLFF.

This clonotype was observed a handful of times. The rearrangement joins TRBV28 to TRBJ2-7; D is undetermined. The V end was cut by 5 bases, the J end by 0 bases, with 8 bases between. Per germline, CDR1 MDHEN and CDR2 SYDVKM. The CDR3 spans 13 residues. CDR3 amino acids: CASSTVSSYEQYV. In DNA form, the CDR3 reads TGTGCCAGCAGTACCGTCAGCTCCTACGAGCAGTACGTC.

This clonotype occurred a few times. The chain employs TRBV6-2 or TRBV6-3 and TRBJ2-5; tentative D call: TRBD1 (6 bases). Germline CDR1 is MNHEY and CDR2 is SVGEGT. CDR3 length: 16 residues. V lost 0 bases to trimming and J lost 4 bases, with 15 bases between them. CDR3 sequence (DNA): TGTGCCAGCAGTTACTCGATGTCAGGGGCACGAGAGACCCAGTACTTC. The encoded protein is CASSYSMSGARETQYF.

The chain employs TRBV5-5 and TRBJ1-1, with 7 nucleotides matching TRBD1. CDR1 SGHKS and CDR2 YYEKEE come from the germline V gene (reference sequence). The CDR3 covers 13 residues. After removal of 3 bases from V and 11 bases from J, the junction contained 10 bases not matched to a gene. CDR3 protein: CASSSGQLERAFF. CDR3 nucleotide sequence: TGTGCCAGCAGCTCGGGACAGCTAGAAAGGGCTTTCTTT.

This clonotype was seen only a few times. V and J are TRBV7-2 and TRBJ2-3; D possibly uses TRBD1 or TRBD2 (5 bases each). This CDR3 is 15 amino acids long. The ends were cut back, 4 bases at V and 0 bases at J, with 11 bases in the middle. Germline CDR1 and CDR2: SGHTA and FQGNSA. For the CDR3, the DNA is TGTGCCAGCAGCTCCCCCGGGGCTAGCACAGATACGCAGTATTTT. It yields the protein CASSSPGASTDTQYF.